Here is one TCR beta chain with its context. Its specificity is unknown. Generated by immunoSEQ multiplex PCR, the TCRdb table keeps only in-frame clones and is missing some. The profile shows just over 80,000 clones, approximately 96% of them singletons. This CDR3 has 16 residues. The ends lost 0 bases at V and 7 bases at J; junction bases unmatched: 7. Germline V gene sequence: CDR1 MNHNY, CDR2 SVGAGI (reference sequence). The sample comes from a study of cytomegalovirus exposure and HLA in healthy donors. Regarding the study as a whole: Many donors shared some public TCRs, even though most TCR sequences were rare.

This chain links TRBV6-6 with TRBJ1-4; the match to TRBD1 covers 8 bases. The TCR sequence derives from a woman aged 18-29 years in good health and CMV-seronegative. Specimen: PBMCs. In DNA form, the CDR3 reads TGTGCCAGCAGTTACTCGTCCAGGGGGCGCGGTGAAAAACTGTTTTTT. This gives the protein CASSYSSRGRGEKLFF.